The source of this TCR beta chain is a study of T cell repertoires in aging, cancer and after chemotherapy. Study observations and caveats: These repertoire data do not allow conclusions about immunological memory after chemotherapy. Healthy donors lost TCR diversity with age mainly through richness, cancer patients through richness and evenness.

Trimming took 5 bases from V and 4 from J, leaving 14 bases between them. There are 14 residues in the CDR3. From germline, CDR1 is MNHEY and CDR2 SVGAGI. About this clonotype itself: What it binds is unknown. A much larger clone differs from this one at a single base, so this may be a read error. The CDR3 does not close with the conserved phenylalanine or tryptophan, likely indicating a read error.

TRB rearrangements spanning V, D and J were amplified using mixed TRB-A/B primers. From the multiplex PCR reads, TCRdb called clonotypes with MiXCR, one entry per CDR3 protein. The sample yields about 2,100 distinct CDR3 sequences, about 16% seen once. TCR beta rearrangements were amplified from peripheral blood genomic DNA. The TCR comes from a human donor with a solid tumor. Sequencing was carried out using blood. V is TRBV6-5 and J is TRBJ1-2; possibly TRBD1 for D (5 bases). The CDR3 here is CASSAYGGGYGYTY. In DNA form, the CDR3 reads TGTGCCAGCAGTGCCTATGGGGGGGGCTATGGCTACACCTAC.